Below, 18 T cell receptor beta chains from the same sample are listed, as sequenced in a study of T cells after yellow fever vaccination. Using its own MiXCR run on the 5' RACE reads, TCRdb lists one record per CDR3 protein. The sample has hundreds of thousands of distinct CDR3 sequences; approximately 21% are singletons. The sequencing used PBMCs, collected 15 days after the yellow fever booster vaccination. These receptors originate from a man under 40 who received the YFV17D yellow fever vaccine.

This clonotype appeared a few times. The chain joins TRBV30 to TRBJ2-1, with 7 bases fitting TRBD2. The germline V gene encodes CDR1 GTSNPN and CDR2 SVGIG (reference sequence). This CDR3 comprises 15 residues. V lost 4 bases to trimming and J lost 2 bases; unmatched junction nucleotides: 8. CDR3: CAWNHSGPAYNEQFF. CDR3 nucleotides: TGTGCCTGGAACCATAGCGGGCCGGCCTACAATGAGCAGTTCTTC.

This clonotype turned up a few times. The chain links TRBV24-1 to TRBJ2-7; D may be TRBD2 (5 bases). V was clipped by 10 bases and J by 6 bases, with 18 bases between them. The CDR3 is 13 residues long. Germline CDR1 reads KGHDR; CDR2 reads SFDVKD. CDR3 protein: CATSSGDGGEQYF. CDR3 nucleotide sequence: TGTGCCACGAGCTCCGGGGATGGTGGCGAGCAGTACTTC.

This clonotype was seen a handful of times. The chain has TRBV19 and TRBJ2-2; 10 bases agree with TRBD1. The CDR3 totals 15 residues. V lost 6 bases, J lost 5 bases, and 6 bases stayed unmatched. Germline V gene lookup returns CDR1 LNHDA and CDR2 SQIVND (reference sequence). The DNA for the CDR3 is TGTGCCAGTAGGACCGGGACAGGGGTAACCGGGGAGCTGTTTTTT. Amino acids: CASRTGTGVTGELFF. Looking up the rest from reference TRBV19 and TRBJ2-2 gives the full variable domain: DGGITQSPKYLFRKEGQNVTLSCEQNLNHDAMYWYRQDPGQGLRLIYYSQIVNDFQKGDIAEGYSVSREKKESFPLTVTSAQKNPTAFYLCASRTGTGVTGELFFGEGSRLTVL.

A note on this clonotype: One end of the junction fails to match germline, which may point to a read error. The gene calls are TRBV7-3 and TRBJ2-1; the D gene is possibly TRBD2 (7 bases). Looked up from germline, CDR1 is SGHTA and CDR2 is FQGTGA. There are 16 residues in the CDR3. The CDR3 spells CATSLGGGTLYNEQFF. CDR3 sequence (DNA): TGTGCCACCAGCTTAGGGGGAGGGACCCTTTACAATGAGCAGTTCTTC.

This clonotype was seen more than once but under ten times. The CDR3 nucleotides read TGTGCCAGCAGTTACACTGCTGGACAGGCTACCTACAATGAGCAGTTCTTC. It is translated as CASSYTAGQATYNEQFF. The rearrangement links TRBV6-5 to TRBJ2-1; 7 positions agree with TRBD1. Trimming cost V 2 bases and J 2 bases; bases outside gene matches: 9. The germline V gene encodes CDR1 MNHEY and CDR2 SVGAGI. This CDR3 has 17 residues.

This rearrangement joins TRBV24-1 to TRBJ2-1; D is uncertain. The germline CDR1 and CDR2 sequences are KGHDR and SFDVKD. CDR3 size: 11 residues. V lost 11 bases and J lost 8, with 12 bases in between. Written as DNA, the CDR3 is TGTGCCAGGAATCAGTTGGATGAGCAGTTCTTC. Translating gives CARNQLDEQFF.

This clonotype was seen only a few times. The chain's CDR3 is CASSYTRQGNTGELFF. CDR3 DNA sequence: TGTGCCAGCAGTTATACGCGACAGGGGAACACCGGGGAGCTGTTTTTT. The chain has TRBV7-9 and TRBJ2-2; 7 bases line up with TRBD1. The CDR3 has 16 residues. The germline V gene has CDR1 SEHNR and CDR2 FQNEAQ (reference sequence). V gave up 6 bases and J gave up 1 base; unmatched junction bases: 8.

This clonotype appeared a few times. The chain combines TRBV27 with TRBJ2-5; a possible D gene is TRBD2 (6 bases). The CDR3 totals 13 residues. The germline CDR1 and CDR2 sequences are MNHEY and SMNVEV (reference sequence). V was pared by 10 bases and J by 3 bases, with 15 bases between. In DNA form, the CDR3 reads TGTGCCACCAAGAGCTGGAGGGAAGAGACCCAGTACTTC. It encodes CATKSWREETQYF.

This clonotype was seen a few times. The chain carries TRBV27 and TRBJ2-7; D uncertain. The length of the CDR3 is 11 residues. Germline values: CDR1 MNHEY, CDR2 SMNVEV (reference sequence). Deletions cut 6 bases from V and 5 bases from J, with 8 bases between. CDR3 protein: CASSRPDEQYF. The CDR3 DNA reads TGTGCCAGCAGCCGACCTGACGAGCAGTACTTC.

The genes are TRBV5-1 and TRBJ2-2, with D maybe TRBD1 (5 bases). This CDR3 spans 14 amino acids. Germline CDR1 reads SGHRS; CDR2 reads YFSETQ. V was pared by 4 bases and J by 4 bases, with 11 bases between. CDR3: CASSPWGGTGELFF. The CDR3 DNA sequence: TGCGCCAGCAGCCCGTGGGGCGGCACCGGGGAGCTGTTTTTT.

This clonotype was seen a few times. This chain uses TRBV11-2 with TRBJ1-5, with TRBD1 as a possible D gene (6 bases). The CDR3 has 21 residues. Germline V gene lookup returns CDR1 SGHAT and CDR2 FQNNGV. V was clipped by 5 bases and J by 3 bases, with 32 bases between them. The CDR3 reads CASSLADPGQGKGYYNQPQHF. The CDR3 DNA reads TGTGCCAGCAGCCTTGCCGATCCGGGACAAGGGAAGGGATACTACAATCAGCCCCAGCATTTT.

This clonotype was seen ten or more times. The chain combines TRBV11-2 with TRBJ2-4, with TRBD2 matching 9 bases. Germline lookup yields CDR1 SGHAT and CDR2 FQNNGV. The CDR3 runs 13 residues. J was trimmed by 15 bases and V by 5 bases; bases with no gene match: 11. CDR3: CASSPEVAGGPYF. The CDR3, as DNA: TGTGCCAGCAGCCCAGAGGTGGCGGGGGGGCCGTACTTC. Looking up the rest from reference TRBV11-2 and TRBJ2-4 gives the full variable domain: EAGVAQSPRYKIIEKRQSVAFWCNPISGHATLYWYQQILGQGPKLLIQFQNNGVVDDSQLPKDRFSAERLKGVDSTLKIQPAKLEDSAVYLCASSPEVAGGPYFGAGTRLSVL.

This clonotype was counted a few times. The chain couples TRBV12-3 or TRBV12-4 to TRBJ2-2; D perhaps matches TRBD2 (5 bases). The CDR3 is made up of 16 amino acids. V gave up 6 bases and J gave up 0 bases, with 14 bases separating them. The DNA of the CDR3 is TGTGCCAGCAGGGCCGCGGGCCTCGCGAACACCGGGGAGCTGTTTTTT. Translating gives CASRAAGLANTGELFF.

The genes are TRBV20-1 and TRBJ2-1, with 8 bases identical to TRBD2. The CDR3 is 14 amino acids. The germline CDR1 and CDR2 sequences are DFQATT and SNEGSKA (reference sequence). V lost 3 bases to trimming and J lost 1 base; unmatched junction nucleotides: 2. CDR3 in amino acids: CSARTSESYNEQFF. DNA for the CDR3: TGCAGTGCTAGGACTAGCGAATCCTACAATGAGCAGTTCTTC.

V and J are TRBV4-1 and TRBJ2-7, with 11 bases lining up with TRBD2. Germline V gene lookup returns CDR1 MGHRA and CDR2 YSYEKL. Losses at the gene ends were 3 bases for V and 6 bases for J; bases not matched to a gene: 7. CDR3 length: 15 amino acids. The CDR3 is CASSHLLAGVPEQYF. DNA for the CDR3: TGCGCCAGCAGCCACTTACTAGCGGGAGTTCCCGAGCAGTACTTC.

This clonotype was detected a few times. The V call is TRBV7-2, the J call TRBJ1-1, with 7 bases aligning to TRBD1. V was clipped by 4 bases and J by 0 bases; unmatched bases: 2. The CDR3 is made up of 14 amino acids. Germline V lookup: CDR1 SGHTA, CDR2 FQGNSA. The CDR3 nucleotides read TGTGCCAGCAGCTGGACAGGCATGAACACTGAAGCTTTCTTT. This encodes CASSWTGMNTEAFF.

This chain uses TRBV3-1 with TRBJ2-4; a weak D match, TRBD2 (5 bases). The CDR3 is 17 amino acids. The ends were cut back, 2 bases at V and 3 bases at J, with 17 bases in the middle. Germline CDR1 LGHDT, CDR2 YNNKEL (reference sequence). The CDR3 sequence: CASSQRPAERIKNIQYF. CDR3 nucleotide sequence: TGTGCCAGCAGCCAACGGCCGGCGGAGCGGATCAAAAACATTCAGTACTTC.

At least ten counts were recorded for this clonotype. The chain is built from TRBV14 and TRBJ2-1, with D hard to call. CDR3 length: 13 amino acids. Per the germline V gene, CDR1 is SGHDN and CDR2 is FVKESK. V lost 0 bases and J 4 bases, leaving 4 bases between the germline ends. The CDR3 reads CASSQEWYNEQFF. In DNA form, the CDR3 reads TGTGCCAGCAGCCAAGAATGGTACAATGAGCAGTTCTTC.